This T cell receptor beta chain came from a study of PD-1 blockade in classical Hodgkin lymphoma (dated by TCRdb to the early 2020s). Regarding the complete study: Nivolumab dosing was 3 mg/kg intravenously every 2 weeks, continuing until either disease progression or unacceptable toxicity. The study used TCR beta sequencing and CyTOF to define a peripheral blood immune signature of response to PD-1 blockade in classical Hodgkin lymphoma. The full study reports these points: The study was restricted to a single clinical trial cohort, and the causes of repertoire differences, possibly disease activity or prior therapy, were left undefined. Lower diversity was seen in patients whose nivolumab began less than 1 year after ASCT, and these patients were left out of later analyses so that immune reconstitution would not confound the results. By C4D1, a significant rise was seen in CD4+ TCR diversity but not in CD8+ TCR diversity (p=0.0027 vs p=0.16), and the rise was most apparent among complete responders (p=0.02). Among trial patients, those achieving complete response had baseline diversity similar to that of newly diagnosed patients, while diversity was significantly lower in partial responders and progressors. Baseline TCR diversity was reported to be lower in newly diagnosed patients than in healthy donors, and even lower in relapsed/refractory patients.

The time point label here, explained by the study, means: cycle 4 day 1 (C4D1), after more than 5 weeks of nivolumab. Every trial patient had relapsed after autologous stem cell transplantation, and cohorts A, B and C differed in prior brentuximab vedotin exposure. The trial cohort comprised around 60 patients with relapsed/refractory classical Hodgkin lymphoma whose best overall responses were complete response, partial response or progressive disease. In the multi-cohort phase II CheckMate 205 trial, trial patients received single-agent nivolumab. An independent review committee assessed best overall response by applying the 2007 International Working Group response criteria. Trial PBMCs were obtained immediately prior to nivolumab initiation (C1D1) and on therapy at cycle 2 day 1 and cycle 4 day 1. Peripheral blood was collected in 8 mL Vacutainer Cell Preparation Tubes, from which PBMCs were isolated by centrifugation and then cryopreserved.

The Qiagen DNeasy kit was used to extract genomic DNA both from unsorted PBMCs and from the negatively selected CD4+ and CD8+ fractions. Using primers that anneal to V and J segments, immunoSEQ multiplex PCR amplified the TCR beta CDR3 regions. A synthetic immune receptor repertoire was used to minimize amplification bias, and any residual bias was removed computationally once sequencing was done. On the authors' methods: Repertoire diversity was quantified as the Shannon entropy index using custom Python scripts. Unsorted, CD4+ and CD8+ repertoires were analyzed separately, except in combined analyses where CD4+ and CD8+ sequences were merged in silico. Clonal expansion was defined as a frequency increase of at least 2-fold after treatment compared with C1D1, and clones undetected at baseline were assigned a pseudocount of 0.5. Singleton clones were defined as clones with 0 or 1 copy at C1D1, and non-singleton clones were defined as clones with 2 or more copies. Clones expanded in unsorted samples were labelled as CD4+, CD8+ or unknown by matching protein sequences in sorted samples from the same patient. Wilcoxon tests were applied to paired samples to test diversity changes from C1D1 to C4D1. Entries here come from immuneACCESS through TCRdb and include only in-frame sequences with V and J called. Some clones fail to appear in such tables; in the studies checked, an unresolved V gene covers under half of the shortfall, and the cause of the remainder is unknown. That table furnishes V, J and clone size, whereas the DNA furnished D and trimming. Within this sample are 100,000 or so clones, with 89% of them counted one time only. The ten largest clones take up 15% to 20% of the sample.

Of note for this clone: The antigen this receptor binds is unknown. Per-base quality was not reported, and no clone a single base away is much larger than it.

CDR1 and CDR2 were assigned from the germline V gene (reference sequence) as MNHEY and SMNVEV. The CDR3 covers 13 residues, taking in both the cysteine and the phenylalanine. CDR3 DNA is the only sequence kept; it has 39 bases, read in frame from the first base. The V end loses 5 bases and the J end loses 7 bases, and a stretch of 15 bases separates them. The sample consisted of peripheral blood mononuclear cells (PBMCs), taken before the fourth cycle of nivolumab. The V gene is TRBV27 and the J gene is TRBJ2-7; the D gene assignment is ambiguous. This receptor was obtained from a human donor with classical Hodgkin lymphoma. The DNA sequence follows: TGTGCCAGCAGTATCGGCAGCGAAAGGGAGCAGTACTTC. This translates into CASSIGSEREQYF.